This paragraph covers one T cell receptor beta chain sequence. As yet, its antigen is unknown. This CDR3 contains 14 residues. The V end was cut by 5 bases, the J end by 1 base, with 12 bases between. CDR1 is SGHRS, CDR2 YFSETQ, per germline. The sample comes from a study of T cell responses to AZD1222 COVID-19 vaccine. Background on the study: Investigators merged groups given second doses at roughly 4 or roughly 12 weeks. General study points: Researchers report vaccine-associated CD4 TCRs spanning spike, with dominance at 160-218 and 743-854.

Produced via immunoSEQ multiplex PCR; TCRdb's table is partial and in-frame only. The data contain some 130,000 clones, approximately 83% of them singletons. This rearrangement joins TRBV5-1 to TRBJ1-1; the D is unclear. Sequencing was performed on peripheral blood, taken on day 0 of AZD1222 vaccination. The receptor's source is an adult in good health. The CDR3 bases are TGCGCCAGCAGACCTGAGCCGGAGAACACTGAAGCTTTCTTT. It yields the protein CASRPEPENTEAFF.